These T cell receptor beta chains were read from a single sample in a study of radiotherapy plus CTLA-4 blockade in lung cancer. Sequenced by immunoSEQ multiplex PCR; TCRdb stores in-frame clones only, minus some. The repertoire includes more than 90,000 clones, around 90% of them detected once, and more than 4.5% sits in the top ten. The sequencing here drew on peripheral blood, taken from a patient treated with radiotherapy plus ipilimumab. All receptors come from a human donor with non-small cell lung cancer that progressed on radiotherapy plus ipilimumab. Both conserved end residues are part of each CDR3. The D gene is left open where the match is weak. Clone size, where shown, is once, few, many, or a class for clones that have expanded.

TGTGCCAGCAACAGAGGAACGGGGCGTCAAACTGAAGCTTTCTTT	CASNRGTGRQTEAFF	TRBV6-5	TRBJ1-1	NA	NA
TGCGCCAGCAGACGTTCTGCAGCCGCAAAGAACACTGAAGCTTTCTTT	CASRRSAAAKNTEAFF	TRBV5-1	TRBJ1-1	NA	NA
TGTGCCAGCTCATCACCCCTGGGGGAAAACATTCAGTACTTC	CASSSPLGENIQYF	TRBV18	TRBJ2-4	NA	NA
TGTGCCAGCAGCTTAGATGCGGGCGGGGAGCTGTTTTTT	CASSLDAGGELFF	TRBV7-2	TRBJ2-2	NA	NA
TGTGCCAGCAGAAGACAGGGGGGCAATCAGCCCCAGCATTTT	CASRRQGGNQPQHF	TRBV6-1	TRBJ1-5	few	TRBD1
TGTGCCAGCAAAACCGGAGCGTGGGAGCAGTACTTC	CASKTGAWEQYF	TRBV2	TRBJ2-7	NA	NA
TGTGCCAGCGGGACGGCGTTCTCTGGAAACACCATATATTTT	CASGTAFSGNTIYF	TRBV2	TRBJ1-3	NA	NA
TGCGCCAGCAGCTTCGGGGGCCCCCATCAGCCCCAGCATTTT	CASSFGGPHQPQHF	TRBV5-1	TRBJ1-5	NA	NA
TGCGCCAGCAGCGGCGACTCGGGCACAGATACGCAGTATTTT	CASSGDSGTDTQYF	TRBV5-1	TRBJ2-3	NA	NA
TGTGCCAGCAGCTTGGTTCTGGCGGGGGCTGGAAACACCATATATTTT	CASSLVLAGAGNTIYF	TRBV5-5	TRBJ1-3	NA	NA
TGCGCCAGCAGCCAAGGGGACGGGAGGGCCGCTCGAGGGGAGCTGTTTTTT	CASSQGDGRAARGELFF	TRBV4-1	TRBJ2-2	NA	TRBD2
TGTGCCAGCAGTTTGAGGCTGAACAATGAGCAGTTCTTC	CASSLRLNNEQFF	TRBV28	TRBJ2-1	NA	NA
TGTGCCAGCAGGGACAGGGGTGGCACTGAAGCTTTCTTT	CASRDRGGTEAFF	TRBV21-1	TRBJ1-1	NA	NA
TGTGCCAGCAGTTTTTCCGGGGAGCTGTTTTTT	CASSFSGELFF	TRBV27	TRBJ2-2	NA	NA
TGTGCCAGCAGTTTAGAGGGACCGATGAACACTGAAGCTTTCTTT	CASSLEGPMNTEAFF	TRBV28	TRBJ1-1	NA	NA
TGTGCCAGCAACCCCGAGCTTTCCAGTGGCTACACCTTC	CASNPELSSGYTF	TRBV11-3	TRBJ1-2	NA	NA
TGTGCCAGCTCACCCCCGGGGGCTGAAGCTTTCTTT	CASSPPGAEAFF	TRBV18	TRBJ1-1	NA	NA
TGTGCCAGCAGCCCCCCACCTGGGACGGAACACTATGGCTACACCTTC	CASSPPPGTEHYGYTF	TRBV7-9	TRBJ1-2	few	NA
TGTGCCAGTAGTACCGGACAGGGAATTGGGGATACGCAGTATTTT	CASSTGQGIGDTQYF	TRBV19	TRBJ2-3	NA	TRBD1
TGTGCCACCAGCAGACCCAGGGGGCAGAACACCGGGGAGCTGTTTTTT	CATSRPRGQNTGELFF	TRBV15	TRBJ2-2	NA	TRBD1
TGTGCCAGCAGCGTAGGTCCAGGGTTTACGACTGAAGCTTTCTTT	CASSVGPGFTTEAFF	TRBV9	TRBJ1-1	NA	NA
TGTGCCAGCAGCTATGGGACCGCCACTGAAGCTTTCTTT	CASSYGTATEAFF	TRBV5-6	TRBJ1-1	NA	NA
TGTGCCAGCAGAGTAGGGGGCGTTCTTAATGAAAAACTGTTTTTT	CASRVGGVLNEKLFF	TRBV6-5	TRBJ1-4	NA	TRBD1
TGTGCCAGCAGCTCCCCCCATAATCAGCCCCAGCATTTT	CASSSPHNQPQHF	TRBV6-6	TRBJ1-5	NA	NA
TGTGCCAGCAGCCGGGGTTCCGGGGAGCTGTTTTTT	CASSRGSGELFF	TRBV7-9	TRBJ2-2	NA	NA
TGTGCCAGCAGTGACGGACAGGGAGGACAGCCCCAGCATTTT	CASSDGQGGQPQHF	TRBV6-1	TRBJ1-5	NA	TRBD1
TGTGCCAGCAGTCATCGCCAGGGGACTGGGGCCAACGTCCTGACTTTC	CASSHRQGTGANVLTF	TRBV27	TRBJ2-6	NA	NA
TGTGCCATCAGTGAGTCTGCACCGGCCTACGAGCAGTACTTC	CAISESAPAYEQYF	TRBV10-3	TRBJ2-7	NA	NA
TGTGCCAGCAGTCCCAAAGTAAGGGGAGGGGAGACCCAGTACTTC	CASSPKVRGGETQYF	TRBV28	TRBJ2-5	NA	TRBD2
TGTGCCAGCAGTTACTCGCGGGGTCAGCCCCAGCATTTT	CASSYSRGQPQHF	TRBV6-5	TRBJ1-5	NA	NA
TGTGCCAGCAGCGGCCAGATGGGACACCCGGTCACCGGGGAGCTGTTTTTT	CASSGQMGHPVTGELFF	TRBV2	TRBJ2-2	once	NA
TGTGCCAGCAGCCGGACAGTCCCCAATGAGCAGTTCTTC	CASSRTVPNEQFF	TRBV7-2	TRBJ2-1	NA	NA
TGTGCCAGAAATCTCGATACCTATGGCTACACCTTC	CARNLDTYGYTF	TRBV5-3	TRBJ1-2	once	NA
TGTGCCTCTCTGGGTAGTGCATCCGGGGAGCTGTTTTTT	CASLGSASGELFF	TRBV10-3	TRBJ2-2	once	NA
TGTGCCAGCTCAACCCCAGGTGATACTGAAGCTTTCTTT	CASSTPGDTEAFF	TRBV18	TRBJ1-1	NA	NA
TGTGCCAGCAGTTTCGACAGGGGAAATAATGAAAAACTGTTTTTT	CASSFDRGNNEKLFF	TRBV28	TRBJ1-4	NA	TRBD1
TGTGCCAGCACCCCGGTAGGGGGCACCGGGGAGCTGTTTTTT	CASTPVGGTGELFF	TRBV27	TRBJ2-2	NA	NA
TGTGCCAGCAGCCAAGGGACTAGCGGGATCTACGAGCAGTACTTC	CASSQGTSGIYEQYF	TRBV7-9	TRBJ2-7	few	TRBD2
TGTGCCAGCGGTTCTCGGAGGGGGAAAAGCAATCAGCCCCAGCATTTT	CASGSRRGKSNQPQHF	TRBV27	TRBJ1-5	NA	NA
TGTGCCAGCACGGGCAGGGGAATTGATACGCAGTATTTT	CASTGRGIDTQYF	TRBV2	TRBJ2-3	NA	NA
TGTGCCAGCAGTGGTTCTACCTTACTAGCGGCAGTTTACGAGCAGTACTTC	CASSGSTLLAAVYEQYF	TRBV2	TRBJ2-7	NA	TRBD2
TGTGCCAGCCAAGACCTAAAGCTGTGGGACAGGGATATTTATGGCTACACCTTC	CASQDLKLWDRDIYGYTF	TRBV19	TRBJ1-2	NA	TRBD1
TGCGCCAGCAGCAAAGTGGGACAGACCTATGGCTACACCTTC	CASSKVGQTYGYTF	TRBV5-1	TRBJ1-2	NA	TRBD1
TGTGCCAGCAGCTTGGGGCGGCAGGGCCTACTACTAGAGCAGTACTTC	CASSLGRQGLLLEQYF	TRBV11-2	TRBJ2-7	NA	NA
TGTGCCAGCAGCGAAAGAACAGGGTTTGGGGCCAACGTCCTGACTTTC	CASSERTGFGANVLTF	TRBV13	TRBJ2-6	NA	NA
TGTGCCAGCAGCGTAGATTTGTTCACCACAGATACGCAGTATTTT	CASSVDLFTTDTQYF	TRBV9	TRBJ2-3	NA	NA
TGTGCCAGCAGCTTGGAAACAGGGCTCGAGCAGTACTTC	CASSLETGLEQYF	TRBV7-3	TRBJ2-7	once	NA
TGTGCCAGCAGCAGAGGACTAGCGGGAGCCTACGAGCAGTACTTC	CASSRGLAGAYEQYF	TRBV11-2	TRBJ2-7	NA	TRBD2
TGTGCCAGCAGCGACCTTAGCGGGAGGGCCCTCGCGAATGAGCAGTTCTTC	CASSDLSGRALANEQFF	TRBV7-9	TRBJ2-1	NA	TRBD2
TGCGCCAGCAGCTTGGGGACAGGGACCAATCAGCCCCAGCATTTT	CASSLGTGTNQPQHF	TRBV5-1	TRBJ1-5	NA	TRBD1
TGTGCCAGCGGCTGGGGGAGGGCAGGCTACGAGCAGTACTTC	CASGWGRAGYEQYF	TRBV6-4	TRBJ2-7	NA	TRBD2
TGTGCCAGCTCACCGGCGGGAGACCCCTACAATGAGCAGTTCTTC	CASSPAGDPYNEQFF	TRBV18	TRBJ2-1	NA	TRBD2
TGTGCCAGCAGTTACCAGGACAGCTATGGCTACACCTTC	CASSYQDSYGYTF	TRBV6-6	TRBJ1-2	NA	NA
TGTGCCATCAGGAAGGGAGGCCCCGGGAACGAGCAGTACTTC	CAIRKGGPGNEQYF	TRBV10-3	TRBJ2-7	NA	NA
TGTGCCAGCAGTCTAAGGACAGGGAGCACTGAAGCTTTCTTT	CASSLRTGSTEAFF	TRBV7-9	TRBJ1-1	NA	TRBD1
TGTGCCAGCTCACCAGGGACTAGCGGGATTGATACGCAGTATTTT	CASSPGTSGIDTQYF	TRBV18	TRBJ2-3	few	TRBD2
TGTGCCAGCAGTTTCGGTAAGGACTCCTACAATGAGCAGTTCTTC	CASSFGKDSYNEQFF	TRBV27	TRBJ2-1	NA	NA
TGTGCTAGTGGCCGTAGCGGGATATCGTTTGATGAGCAGTTCTTC	CASGRSGISFDEQFF	TRBV12-5	TRBJ2-1	NA	TRBD2